This TCR beta chain was recovered during a study of cytomegalovirus exposure and HLA in healthy donors. Trimming took 5 bases from V and 7 from J; bases not matched to a gene: 14. The germline V gene has CDR1 SGHAT and CDR2 FQNNGV. The CDR3 is made up of 15 amino acids. Use of 60 Vbeta and 13 Jbeta primers characterized the PCR. Profiling relied on immunoSEQ multiplex PCR, and the TCRdb table lists in-frame clones only, not all of them. The table shows about 210,000 clones, with around 79% occurring only once. Sequencing input: PBMCs. The receptor comes from a male donor in good health and CMV-seronegative. V is TRBV11-2 and J is TRBJ2-7, with 7 nucleotides matching TRBD2. DNA for the CDR3: TGTGCCAGCAGCCTCGGGGGAGGGTCAGTCGTGGAGCAGTACTTC. Its translation: CASSLGGGSVVEQYF.